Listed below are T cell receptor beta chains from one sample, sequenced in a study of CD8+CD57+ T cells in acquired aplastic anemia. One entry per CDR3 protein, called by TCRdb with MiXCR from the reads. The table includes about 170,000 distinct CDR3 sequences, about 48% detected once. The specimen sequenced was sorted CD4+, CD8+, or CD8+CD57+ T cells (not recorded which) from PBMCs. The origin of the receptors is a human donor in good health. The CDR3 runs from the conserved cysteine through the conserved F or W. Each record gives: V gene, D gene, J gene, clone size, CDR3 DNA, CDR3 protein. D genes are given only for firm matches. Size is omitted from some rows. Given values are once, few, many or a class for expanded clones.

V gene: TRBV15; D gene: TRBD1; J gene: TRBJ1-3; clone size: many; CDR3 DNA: TGTGCCACCAGCACACAGGGGGCGCGAGGCATCATATATTTT; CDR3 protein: CATSTQGARGIIYF
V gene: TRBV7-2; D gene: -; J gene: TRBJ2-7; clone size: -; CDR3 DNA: TGTGCCAGCAGGTCCCATCCGGGGATCTCCTACGAGCAGTACTTC; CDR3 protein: CASRSHPGISYEQYF
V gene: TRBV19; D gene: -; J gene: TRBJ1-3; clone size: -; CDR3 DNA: TGTGCCAGTAGGACGGGGGGGGCGAACACCATATATTTT; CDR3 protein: CASRTGGANTIYF
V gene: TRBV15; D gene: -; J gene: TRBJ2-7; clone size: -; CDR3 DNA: TGTGCCACCAGCAGGGAGGCAGCGTCAGTTCGGTACGAGCAGTACTTC; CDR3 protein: CATSREAASVRYEQYF
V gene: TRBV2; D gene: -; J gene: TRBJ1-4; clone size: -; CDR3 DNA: TGTGCCAGCAGACCGATTACAACTAATGAAAAACTGTTTTTT; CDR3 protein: CASRPITTNEKLFF
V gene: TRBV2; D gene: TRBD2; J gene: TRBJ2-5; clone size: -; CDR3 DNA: TGTGCCAGCAGAGGTCTAGCGGCTGCGGAGACCCAGTACTTC; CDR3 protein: CASRGLAAAETQYF
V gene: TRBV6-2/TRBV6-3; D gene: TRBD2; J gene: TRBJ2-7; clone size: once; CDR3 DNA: TGTGCCGGCAGTTACTCGGGGGGGTACAGCTCCTACGAGCAGTACTTC; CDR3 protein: CAGSYSGGYSSYEQYF
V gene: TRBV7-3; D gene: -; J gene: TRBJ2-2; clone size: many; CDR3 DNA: TGTGCCAGCAGCTTATACACCGCGAACACCGGGGAGCTGTTTTTT; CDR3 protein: CASSLYTANTGELFF
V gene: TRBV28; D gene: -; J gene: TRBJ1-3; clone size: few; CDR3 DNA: TGTGCCAGCAGTTTAAGTCAGGGCATTAACACCATATATTTT; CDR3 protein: CASSLSQGINTIYF
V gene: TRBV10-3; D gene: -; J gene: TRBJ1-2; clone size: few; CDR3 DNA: TGTGCCATCAGTGACCGCCCGTACGGCTACACCTTC; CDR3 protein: CAISDRPYGYTF
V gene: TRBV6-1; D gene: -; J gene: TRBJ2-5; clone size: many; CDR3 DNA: TGTGCCAGCACCGGTTTACTAGAGACCCAGTACTTC; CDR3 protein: CASTGLLETQYF
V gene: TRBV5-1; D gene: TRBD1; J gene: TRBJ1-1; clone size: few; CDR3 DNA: TGCGCCACCACGGCGGGACAGACGAGCACTGAAGCTTTCTTT; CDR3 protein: CATTAGQTSTEAFF
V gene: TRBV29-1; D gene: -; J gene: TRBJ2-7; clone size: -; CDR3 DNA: TGCAGCGTTGAAGATGCGGTCTACGAGCAGTACTTC; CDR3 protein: CSVEDAVYEQYF